The 21 T cell receptor beta chains below come from one sample, sequenced in a study of T cell responses to AZD1222 COVID-19 vaccine. Here immunoSEQ multiplex PCR was the method, and the copy in TCRdb shows in-frame clones only, minus some. This table holds 140,000 to 150,000 clones, around 93% found once. This specimen was peripheral blood, taken on day 0 of AZD1222 vaccination. These receptor sequences come from an adult in good health.

V gene TRBV19 combines with J gene TRBJ2-7, with 10 nucleotides matching TRBD1. The germline V gene has CDR1 LNHDA and CDR2 SQIVND (reference sequence). Trimming removed 9 bases from V and 2 bases from J; junction bases left unmatched: 10. The CDR3 runs 15 residues. The CDR3 DNA sequence: TGTGCCAGCAGACAGGGGGCTGGATGGGCCTACGAGCAGTACTTC. It codes for CASRQGAGWAYEQYF. The whole variable domain, remainder taken from reference TRBV19 and TRBJ2-7, is DGGITQSPKYLFRKEGQNVTLSCEQNLNHDAMYWYRQDPGQGLRLIYYSQIVNDFQKGDIAEGYSVSREKKESFPLTVTSAQKNPTAFYLCASRQGAGWAYEQYFGPGTRLTVT.

The chain carries TRBV13 and TRBJ2-2; 12 positions agree with TRBD1. The germline gives CDR1 PRHDT, CDR2 FYEKMQ (reference sequence). The V and J ends lost 8 bases and 6 bases, in that order; junction bases with no gene match: 1. The length of the CDR3 is 13 residues. CDR3 residues: CASGTGGSGELFF. The CDR3 bases are TGTGCCAGCGGGACAGGGGGCTCCGGGGAGCTGTTTTTT.

The V call is TRBV4-2, the J call TRBJ1-1; 9 bases agree with TRBD1. This CDR3 is built from 16 residues. Germline V gene lookup returns CDR1 LGHNA and CDR2 YNFKEQ. Germline trimming cut 4 bases from V and 7 bases from J; bases unmatched to any gene: 13. CDR3 residues: CASSPITTGGRGEAFF. The CDR3 bases are TGTGCCAGCAGCCCCATTACAACAGGGGGCAGGGGTGAAGCTTTCTTT.

The chain couples TRBV20-1 to TRBJ2-5, with D possibly TRBD2 on 5 matching bases. From germline, CDR1 is DFQATT and CDR2 SNEGSKA (reference sequence). The CDR3 is 12 amino acids. The ends were cut back, 3 bases at V and 4 bases at J, with 9 bases in the middle. The CDR3 DNA reads as TGCAGTGCTAGTCCAGAGGGAGAGACCCAGTACTTC. Encoded protein: CSASPEGETQYF.

V is TRBV25-1 and J is TRBJ1-3, with a tentative D call TRBD1 (6 bases). The CDR3 is 15 amino acids. Germline V gene sequence: CDR1 MGHDK, CDR2 SYGVNS. V lost 9 bases and J lost 3, with 18 bases in between. The CDR3 DNA reads TGTGCCAGGGAGAAGGACAGTAAGATTGGAAACACCATATATTTT. This codes for CAREKDSKIGNTIYF.

V and J are TRBV15 and TRBJ1-2, with TRBD1 matching over 8 bases. J lost 3 bases, V lost 6 bases, and 3 bases had no gene match. CDR1 is LNHNV and CDR2 is YYDKDF in the germline V gene (reference sequence). This CDR3 is 13 amino acids long. The CDR3 sequence: CATSPTGDYGYTF. For the CDR3, the DNA is TGTGCCACCAGTCCGACAGGGGACTATGGCTACACCTTC.

This clone showed up just once. This sequence joins TRBV28 and TRBJ1-1; possibly TRBD1 for D (5 bases). The CDR3 is 15 residues long. From germline, CDR1 is MDHEN and CDR2 SYDVKM. V lost 5 bases and J 4 bases, leaving 17 bases between the germline ends. The CDR3 region is CASSPASGGTTEAFF. The CDR3 bases are TGTGCCAGCAGTCCAGCCTCTGGGGGGACCACTGAAGCTTTCTTT.

This chain connects TRBV3-1 (or the pseudogene TRBV3-2) to TRBJ2-1, with TRBD1 identical over 9 bases. CDR1 is LGHDT and CDR2 is YNNKEL in the germline V gene (reference sequence). Trimming removed 4 bases from V and 9 bases from J; junction bases left unmatched: 10. This CDR3 is 15 amino acids long. This CDR3 reads CASSPSGQGNGEQFF. Written as DNA, the CDR3 is TGTGCCAGCAGCCCGTCCGGACAGGGGAATGGTGAGCAGTTCTTC.

This rearrangement joins TRBV6-2 or TRBV6-3 to TRBJ2-2, with TRBD1 identical over 7 bases. The CDR3 is 16 amino acids. Trimming cost V 6 bases and J 0 bases; bases outside gene matches: 7. The germline V gene encodes CDR1 MNHEY and CDR2 SVGEGT. The CDR3 DNA is TGTGCCAGCAGCCGACAGGGACCTCCGAACACCGGGGAGCTGTTTTTT. Translated, it gives CASSRQGPPNTGELFF.

CDR3 in DNA: TGTGCCAGCAGCTCGGACAGGGTTAATGGCTACACCTTC. Its protein is CASSSDRVNGYTF. The rearrangement links TRBV7-3 to TRBJ1-2; the match to TRBD1 covers 8 bases. J was trimmed by 6 bases and V by 4 bases; bases with no gene match: 4. The CDR3 runs 13 residues. The V gene's germline CDR1 is SGHTA and CDR2 FQGTGA.

The chain joins TRBV2 to TRBJ1-1; 7 bases align to TRBD1. Losses at the gene ends were 6 bases for V and 1 base for J; bases not matched to a gene: 2. Germline V gene sequence: CDR1 SNHLY, CDR2 FYNNEI. CDR3 size: 13 residues. The CDR3 spells CASRGQRNTEAFF. CDR3 DNA: TGTGCCAGCAGGGGACAGCGGAACACTGAAGCTTTCTTT.

The chain uses TRBV7-2 and TRBJ1-1; D perhaps matches TRBD1 (6 bases). Germline CDR1 and CDR2: SGHTA and FQGNSA. The germline V and J ends were trimmed by 1 base and 5 bases, with 8 bases remaining between them. The CDR3 loop spans 13 amino acids. This CDR3 is CASSLGTGTEAFF. In nucleotides, the CDR3 is TGTGCCAGCAGCTTAGGAACAGGGACTGAAGCTTTCTTT.

The chain employs TRBV27 and TRBJ2-5, with 8 bases that match TRBD2. Germline CDR1 is MNHEY and CDR2 is SMNVEV (reference sequence). V dropped 4 bases and J dropped 5; count of bases not matched to a gene: 9. The CDR3 covers 15 residues. The CDR3 region is CASSSEIGGGETQYF. CDR3 bases: TGTGCCAGCAGTTCGGAGATCGGCGGGGGGGAGACCCAGTACTTC.

Turning to this clone: The germline gene is not matched at one end of the junction; a read error may be the cause. The chain links TRBV7-3 to TRBJ1-2; D not certain. The length of the CDR3 is 8 residues. Germline values: CDR1 SGHTA, CDR2 FQGTGA. CDR3 bases: TGTGCCAGCAGCTGCTACGCCTTC. It encodes CASSCYAF. The variable domain in full, completed from reference TRBV7-3 and TRBJ1-2, reads GAGVSQTPSNKVTEKGKYVELRCDPISGHTALYWYRQSLGQGPEFLIYFQGTGAADDSGLPNDRFFAVRPEGSVSTLKIQRTERGDSAVYLCASSCYAFGSGTRLTVV.

The J gene is TRBJ2-1, the V gene TRBV28, with TRBD2 identical over 9 bases. Germline V gene lookup returns CDR1 MDHEN and CDR2 SYDVKM. Losses at the gene ends were 0 bases for V and 7 bases for J; bases not matched to a gene: 4. This CDR3 has 15 amino acids. The CDR3 reads CASSLWAGGPNEQFF. The CDR3 DNA is TGTGCCAGCAGTTTATGGGCGGGGGGGCCAAATGAGCAGTTCTTC.

This chain connects TRBV6-5 to TRBJ2-1, with 7 bases identical to TRBD2. The CDR3 contains 15 residues. V was clipped by 5 bases and J by 5 bases; unmatched bases: 9. From germline, CDR1 is MNHEY and CDR2 SVGAGI. The chain's CDR3 is CASSRTLGGNNEQFF. The CDR3 DNA follows: TGTGCCAGCAGTCGCACCCTGGGGGGGAACAATGAGCAGTTCTTC.

The rearrangement uses TRBV16 and TRBJ1-5; D is undetermined. Germline CDR1 KGHSY, CDR2 FQNENV. This CDR3 is 13 amino acids long. Between the trimmed V and J ends, which lost 5 bases and 2 bases, there was a span of 7 bases. CDR3 sequence reads: CASSAAGNQPQHF. Here the CDR3 DNA reads TGTGCCAGCAGCGCGGCAGGCAATCAGCCCCAGCATTTT.

V is TRBV24-1 and J is TRBJ2-7, with a tentative D call TRBD1 (5 bases). Germline loops: CDR1 KGHDR, CDR2 SFDVKD. V lost 6 bases and J 1 base, leaving 6 bases between the germline ends. This CDR3 contains 12 residues. The CDR3 DNA sequence: TGTGCCACCAGTCAGGGATCCTACGAGCAGTACTTC. The encoded protein is CATSQGSYEQYF.

The V and J genes are TRBV19 and TRBJ1-3; D gene unclear. The V end lost 3 bases, the J end lost 0 bases, and 9 bases lay between the germline ends. CDR3 length equals 15 residues. Germline V CDR1 and CDR2: LNHDA, SQIVND (reference sequence). CDR3 sequence (DNA): TGTGCCAGTAGTATCATGTGGAACTCTGGAAACACCATATATTTT. This codes for CASSIMWNSGNTIYF.

The V call is TRBV10-3, the J call TRBJ2-7; D gene ambiguous. Germline-derived CDR1 and CDR2 are ENHRY and SYGVKD. This CDR3 spans 13 amino acids. Trimming removed 8 bases from V and 0 bases from J, with 11 bases in between. This CDR3 reads CAISSSISYEQYF. In DNA, the CDR3 is TGTGCCATCTCGAGCAGTATCTCCTACGAGCAGTACTTC.

The chain is built from TRBV29-1 and TRBJ1-1; D gene ambiguous. This CDR3 has 14 amino acids. V was trimmed by 0 bases and J by 0 bases, leaving 8 bases between them. Germline-derived CDR1 and CDR2 are SQVTM and ANQGSEA. This CDR3 is CSVEEGAMNTEAFF. The CDR3 DNA sequence: TGCAGCGTTGAAGAGGGTGCGATGAACACTGAAGCTTTCTTT.